A single sample gave rise to the 21 T cell receptor beta chains below, sequenced in a study of siplizumab effects on memory and regulatory T cells. TCRdb keeps only in-frame clones here, not all; method: immunoSEQ multiplex PCR. The data show over 55,000 clones, roughly 85% seen once. Sequenced: memory CD4+ T cells sorted from blood. These TCRs come from a human donor in good health.

This clone has ten or more counts. This chain connects TRBV4-1 to TRBJ1-3; the match to TRBD1 covers 7 bases. The J segment lost 4 bases and the V segment lost 5 bases, leaving 14 bases of the junction unmatched. The CDR3 is 17 residues long. CDR1 and CDR2 (germline): MGHRA, YSYEKL. CDR3 sequence: CASSRQGMVISGNTIYF. Written as DNA, the CDR3 is TGCGCCAGCAGCAGACAGGGCATGGTGATCAGCGGAAACACCATATATTTT.

The rearrangement joins TRBV11-2 to TRBJ2-7; 9 nucleotides match TRBD1. V dropped 2 bases and J dropped 3; count of bases not matched to a gene: 5. From germline, CDR1 is SGHAT and CDR2 FQNNGV. This CDR3 is 15 amino acids long. CDR3 bases: TGTGCCAGCAGCTTAAGGATGGGACAGGGCTACGAGCAGTACTTC. Translating gives CASSLRMGQGYEQYF. The full variable domain, completed using reference TRBV11-2 and TRBJ2-7, is EAGVAQSPRYKIIEKRQSVAFWCNPISGHATLYWYQQILGQGPKLLIQFQNNGVVDDSQLPKDRFSAERLKGVDSTLKIQPAKLEDSAVYLCASSLRMGQGYEQYFGPGTRLTVT.

The chain uses TRBV10-3 and TRBJ2-5; D call uncertain. Trimming took off 3 bases at V and 5 bases at J, with 16 bases between the two ends. CDR1 and CDR2 (germline): ENHRY, SYGVKD. This CDR3 has 15 amino acids. The CDR3 region has the DNA TGTGCCATCAGTGATCTAAAACCAACTCGGGAGACCCAGTACTTC. Its protein product is CAISDLKPTRETQYF.

CDR3 sequence reads: CASRSTRTQYF. The CDR3 region has the DNA TGTGCCAGCCGATCTACTAGGACCCAGTACTTC. This chain connects TRBV21-1 to TRBJ2-5; the DNA was not used to check the table's D call, TRBD2. TRBV21-1 is described as a pseudogene. CDR3 length: 11 amino acids.

The J gene is TRBJ1-5, the V gene TRBV15; 12 bases align to TRBD1. V shed 0 bases and J 5 bases; nucleotides not matched to a gene: 5. This CDR3 region has 17 residues. Germline CDR1 LNHNV, CDR2 YYDKDF (reference sequence). The CDR3 protein is CATSRDPRDRGHQPQHF. In DNA form, the CDR3 reads TGTGCCACCAGCAGAGATCCCCGGGACAGGGGGCATCAGCCCCAGCATTTT.

The table lists this clone with a few counts. The chain has TRBV6-4 and TRBJ2-3; TRBD2 agrees at 10 bases. In germline, CDR1 is MRHNA, CDR2 SNTAGT. The length of the CDR3 is 15 residues. V lost 1 base to trimming and J lost 4 bases; unmatched junction nucleotides: 2. This CDR3 is CASSDLAGGPDTQYF. DNA for the CDR3: TGTGCCAGCAGTGACTTAGCGGGAGGCCCAGATACGCAGTATTTT.

V usage is TRBV30 and J usage is TRBJ1-6; unclear D gene. Germline CDR1 GTSNPN, CDR2 SVGIG (reference sequence). Trimming shortened V by 0 bases and J by 10 bases, and 13 bases separated the two germline ends. The CDR3 covers 14 residues. CDR3 protein: CAWSVSGRRSPLHF. The CDR3 DNA reads as TGTGCCTGGAGTGTATCGGGGAGAAGATCACCCCTCCACTTT.

The rearrangement links TRBV7-2 to TRBJ2-1; D is undetermined. Germline values: CDR1 SGHTA, CDR2 FQGNSA. Trimming took off 5 bases at V and 7 bases at J, with 9 bases between the two ends. This CDR3 contains 12 residues. The CDR3 DNA follows: TGTGCCAGCAGCCTCCTTTGGAATGAGCAGTTCTTC. Its protein product is CASSLLWNEQFF.

The chain links TRBV5-5 to TRBJ2-6; maybe TRBD1 (5 bases). This CDR3 region has 14 residues. Germline loops: CDR1 SGHKS, CDR2 YYEKEE (reference sequence). The V and J ends lost 6 bases and 1 base respectively, with 8 bases between them. The CDR3 bases are TGTGCCAGCAAACAGGCTTCTGGGGCCAACGTCCTGACTTTC. Translated: CASKQASGANVLTF. Drawing the rest from reference TRBV5-5 and TRBJ2-6, the complete variable domain is DAGVTQSPTHLIKTRGQQVTLRCSPISGHKSVSWYQQVLGQGPQFIFQYYEKEERGRGNFPDRFSARQFPNYSSELNVNALLLGDSALYLCASKQASGANVLTFGAGSRLTVL.

This clone was counted a single time. V is TRBV11-3 and J is TRBJ2-7, with a weak D call TRBD1 (5 bases). Deletions cut 1 base from V and 3 bases from J, with 7 bases between. The CDR3 spans 13 residues. The germline gives CDR1 SGHNT, CDR2 YENEEA. CDR3 coding DNA: TGTGCCAGCAGCTTAGGTGACAGCTACGAGCAGTACTTC. Translated, it gives CASSLGDSYEQYF.

The rearrangement joins TRBV18 to TRBJ1-5, with D possibly being TRBD1 (5 bases). Per the germline V gene, CDR1 is KGHSH and CDR2 is LQKENI. V was shortened by 5 bases and J by 0 bases, with 11 bases between the two germline ends. The CDR3 contains 15 residues. The CDR3 DNA follows: TGTGCCAGCTCATGGGACGTGGATAGCAATCAGCCCCAGCATTTT. It specifies CASSWDVDSNQPQHF.

The chain recombines TRBV27 with TRBJ2-3; D gene ambiguous. The CDR3 has 12 residues. V gave up 8 bases and J gave up 0 bases, with 6 bases separating them. CDR1 and CDR2 from the germline V gene are MNHEY and SMNVEV (reference sequence). CDR3 amino acids: CASVISTDTQYF. The CDR3 DNA is TGTGCCAGCGTAATTAGCACAGATACGCAGTATTTT.

CDR3 nucleotides: TGTGCCTGGAGCACCGGGAGAGGGAGTAGGTATGGCTACACCTTC. Its translation: CAWSTGRGSRYGYTF. The chain links TRBV30 to TRBJ1-2; D gene unclear. This CDR3 has 15 amino acids. The germline gives CDR1 GTSNPN, CDR2 SVGIG (reference sequence). V lost 3 bases to trimming and J lost 5 bases, with 19 bases between them.

This clone was recorded once. V usage is TRBV14 and J usage is TRBJ1-1; 11 positions agree with TRBD1. V lost 2 bases, J lost 4 bases, and 12 bases stayed unmatched. Germline CDR1 reads SGHDN; CDR2 reads FVKESK. The CDR3 has 18 amino acids. The CDR3 region has the DNA TGTGCCAGCAGCCAAAGGACAGGGGGCAGTTTAGGGTTCACTGAAGCTTTCTTT. This codes for CASSQRTGGSLGFTEAFF.

The rearrangement uses TRBV30 and TRBJ1-1; D is unresolved. This CDR3 is built from 12 residues. CDR1 GTSNPN and CDR2 SVGIG come from the germline V gene (reference sequence). The ends were cut back, 8 bases at V and 1 base at J, with 11 bases in the middle. CDR3 nucleotides: TGTGCCGCAACTTTCCAGAACACTGAAGCTTTCTTT. Its protein product is CAATFQNTEAFF. Full variable domain (missing parts from reference TRBV30 and TRBJ1-1): SQTIHQWPATLVQPVGSPLSLECTVEGTSNPNLYWYRQAAGRGLQLLFYSVGIGQISSEVPQNLSASRPQDRQFILSSKKLLLSDSGFYLCAATFQNTEAFFGQGTRLTVV.

The chain recombines TRBV4-1 with TRBJ1-2; no definite D call. V was cut by 0 bases and J by 4 bases, with 6 bases left in between. The CDR3 loop spans 13 amino acids. The germline V gene has CDR1 MGHRA and CDR2 YSYEKL. The CDR3 nucleotides read TGCGCCAGCAGCCAAGATCAAAGCTATGGCTACACCTTC. Translated, it gives CASSQDQSYGYTF.

The J gene is TRBJ2-3, the V gene TRBV7-3; D gene uncertain. V was cut by 5 bases and J by 1 base, with 13 bases left in between. Germline lookup yields CDR1 SGHTA and CDR2 FQGTGA. The CDR3 sequence is 15 residues long. CDR3: CASSKRTVGTDTQYF. In DNA, the CDR3 is TGTGCCAGCAGCAAAAGGACGGTGGGCACAGATACGCAGTATTTT.

CDR3: CASSTGGESNEQFF. The DNA of the CDR3 is TGTGCCAGCAGTACGGGGGGGGAAAGCAATGAGCAGTTCTTC. This chain joins TRBV6-5 and TRBJ2-1; 8 bases line up with TRBD2. Per germline, CDR1 MNHEY and CDR2 SVGAGI. The CDR3 covers 14 residues. V lost 5 bases to trimming and J lost 6 bases; unmatched junction nucleotides: 6.

The chain combines TRBV7-3 with TRBJ2-5, with TRBD1 matching over 7 bases. Germline V gene lookup returns CDR1 SGHTA and CDR2 FQGTGA. The ends lost 5 bases at V and 2 bases at J; junction bases unmatched: 8. The CDR3 runs to 15 residues. The CDR3 bases are TGTGCCAGCAGCAACCTCGGGACAGATCAAGAGACCCAGTACTTC. It specifies CASSNLGTDQETQYF.

V and J are TRBV2 and TRBJ1-6; TRBD1 matches 10 bases. Germline lookup yields CDR1 SNHLY and CDR2 FYNNEI. Unmatched junction bases numbered 7, after V lost 9 bases and J lost 8 bases. The CDR3 has 14 residues. The chain's CDR3 is CARGTGEVYSPLHF. The CDR3 DNA follows: TGTGCCAGAGGGACAGGGGAGGTTTATTCACCCCTCCACTTT.

V is TRBV5-1 and J is TRBJ1-1; D remains ambiguous. The CDR3 is made up of 14 amino acids. V was pared by 6 bases and J by 4 bases, with 16 bases between. Per the germline V gene, CDR1 is SGHRS and CDR2 is YFSETQ. The CDR3 spells CASTAQPGSTEAFF. CDR3 DNA: TGCGCCAGCACCGCGCAACCGGGGAGCACTGAAGCTTTCTTT.